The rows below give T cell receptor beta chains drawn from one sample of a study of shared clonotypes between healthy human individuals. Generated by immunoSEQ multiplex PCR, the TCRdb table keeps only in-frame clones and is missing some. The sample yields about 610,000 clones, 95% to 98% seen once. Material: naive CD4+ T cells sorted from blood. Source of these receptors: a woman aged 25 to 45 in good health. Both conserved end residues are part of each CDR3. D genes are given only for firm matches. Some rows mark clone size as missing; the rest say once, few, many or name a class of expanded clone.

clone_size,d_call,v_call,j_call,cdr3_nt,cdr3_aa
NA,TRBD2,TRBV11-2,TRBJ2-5,TGTGCCAGCAGCTTAGGGTACACTAGCGGGATAGAGACCCAGTACTTC,CASSLGYTSGIETQYF
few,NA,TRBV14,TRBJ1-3,TGTGCCAGCAGCCAAGCCAGGGCTGGAAACACCATATATTTT,CASSQARAGNTIYF
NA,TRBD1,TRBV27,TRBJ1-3,TGTGCCAGCAGTACAGGGGCTGGGAACACCATATATTTT,CASSTGAGNTIYF
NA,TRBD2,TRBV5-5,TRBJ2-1,TGTGCCAGCAGCCCCTGGACTAGCGGGAGGATAAGGAATGAGCAGTTCTTC,CASSPWTSGRIRNEQFF
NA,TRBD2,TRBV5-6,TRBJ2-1,TGTGCCAGCACCCACGACTCCGGGAGGGAGCAGTTCTTC,CASTHDSGREQFF
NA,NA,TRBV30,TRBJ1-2,TGTGCCTGGAGTGCCACCGGGGGCGGCTACACCTTC,CAWSATGGGYTF
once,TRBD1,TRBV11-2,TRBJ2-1,TGTGCCAGCAGCCAGGGACAGGGGGCTCGTGAGCAGTTCTTC,CASSQGQGAREQFF
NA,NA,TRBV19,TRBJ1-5,TGTGCCAGCAGACAGGATGGCAATCAGCCCCAGCATTTT,CASRQDGNQPQHF
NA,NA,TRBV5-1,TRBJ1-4,TGCGCCAGCAGCTTGGTTGGTCCGGCAACTAATGAAAAACTGTTTTTT,CASSLVGPATNEKLFF
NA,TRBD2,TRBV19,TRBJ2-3,TGTGCCAGTACTCGCATGGGACTAGCGGGAGGTGATACGCAGTATTTT,CASTRMGLAGGDTQYF
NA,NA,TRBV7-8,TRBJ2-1,TGTGCCAGCAGCCCGTATCGTCCCGGGAGAGGTTCCTACAATGAGCAGTTCTTC,CASSPYRPGRGSYNEQFF
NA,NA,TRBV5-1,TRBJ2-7,TGCGCCAGCAGCTTCGGTGGGACGGACACCTACGAGCAGTACTTC,CASSFGGTDTYEQYF
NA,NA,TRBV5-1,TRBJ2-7,TGCGCCAGCAGCTTGCGTCGACCTTCCTACGAGCAGTACTTC,CASSLRRPSYEQYF
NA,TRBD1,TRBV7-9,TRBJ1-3,TGTGCCAGCAGCCCCCTCCGGACAGGGGGCTCTGGAAACACCATATATTTT,CASSPLRTGGSGNTIYF
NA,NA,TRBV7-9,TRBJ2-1,TGTGCCAGCAGCCGGGACTTCAATGAGCAGTTCTTC,CASSRDFNEQFF
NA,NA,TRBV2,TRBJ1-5,TGTGCCAGCGAAGGGGTCAGGGGCATTAATCAGCCCCAGCATTTT,CASEGVRGINQPQHF
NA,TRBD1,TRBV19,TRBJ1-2,TGTGCCAGTAGGGGGGGACAGGTCTATGGCTACACCTTC,CASRGGQVYGYTF
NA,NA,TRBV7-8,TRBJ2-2,TGTGCCAGCAGAGCCGGGACACCGAACACCGGGGAGCTGTTTTTT,CASRAGTPNTGELFF
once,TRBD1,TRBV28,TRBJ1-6,TGTGCCAGCAGTAACGGACAGGAGGATTCACCCCTCCACTTT,CASSNGQEDSPLHF
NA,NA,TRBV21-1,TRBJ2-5,TGTGCCAGCAGCTCTTCCGGGACCGTTGGACTGGAAGAGACCCAGTACTTC,CASSSSGTVGLEETQYF
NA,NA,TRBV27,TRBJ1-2,TGTGCCAGCAGTGGGGGATATGGCTACACCTTC,CASSGGYGYTF
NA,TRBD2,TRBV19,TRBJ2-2,TGTGCCAGTACCCTTAGCGGGATGATCACCGGGGAGCTGTTTTTT,CASTLSGMITGELFF
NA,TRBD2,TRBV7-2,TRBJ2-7,TGTGCCAGCAGCCCAACGGGAGCGGGGGGTGCCTACGAGCAGTACTTC,CASSPTGAGGAYEQYF
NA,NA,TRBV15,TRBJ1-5,TGTGCCACCAGCAGGGACGTGGGTCAGCCCCAGCATTTT,CATSRDVGQPQHF